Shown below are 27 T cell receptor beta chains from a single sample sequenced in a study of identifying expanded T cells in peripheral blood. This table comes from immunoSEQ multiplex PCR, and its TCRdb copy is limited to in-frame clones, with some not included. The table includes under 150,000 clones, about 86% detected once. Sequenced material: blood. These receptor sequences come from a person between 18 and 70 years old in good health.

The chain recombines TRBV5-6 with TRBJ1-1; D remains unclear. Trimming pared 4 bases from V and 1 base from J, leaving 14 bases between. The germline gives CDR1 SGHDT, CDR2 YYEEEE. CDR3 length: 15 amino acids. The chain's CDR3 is CASSLLTSSNTEAFF. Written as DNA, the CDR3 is TGTGCCAGCAGCCTACTGACCAGCTCGAACACTGAAGCTTTCTTT.

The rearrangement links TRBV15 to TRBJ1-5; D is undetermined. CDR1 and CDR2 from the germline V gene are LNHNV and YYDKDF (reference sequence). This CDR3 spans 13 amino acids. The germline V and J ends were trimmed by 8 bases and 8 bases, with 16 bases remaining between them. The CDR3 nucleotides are TGTGCCACCGCAGGTAATTCCAAGGAGCCCCAGCATTTT. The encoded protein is CATAGNSKEPQHF.

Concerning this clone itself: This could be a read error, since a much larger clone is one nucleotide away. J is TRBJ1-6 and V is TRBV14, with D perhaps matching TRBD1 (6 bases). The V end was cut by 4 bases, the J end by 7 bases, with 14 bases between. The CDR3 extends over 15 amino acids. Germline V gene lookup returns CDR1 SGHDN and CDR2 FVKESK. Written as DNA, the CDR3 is TGTGCCAGCAGCCGAGGGGGGCAGGCCAATTCACCCCTCCACTTT. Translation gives CASSRGGQANSPLHF. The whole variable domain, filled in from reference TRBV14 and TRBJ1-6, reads EAGVTQFPSHSVIEKGQTVTLRCDPISGHDNLYWYRRVMGKEIKFLLHFVKESKQDESGMPNNRFLAERTGGTYSTLKVQPAELEDSGVYFCASSRGGQANSPLHFGNGTRLTVT.

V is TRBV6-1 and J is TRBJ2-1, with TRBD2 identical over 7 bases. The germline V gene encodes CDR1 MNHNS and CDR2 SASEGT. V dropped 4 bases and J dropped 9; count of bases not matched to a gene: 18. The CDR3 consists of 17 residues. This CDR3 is CASSVSGAGPFSAEQFF. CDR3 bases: TGTGCCAGCAGTGTATCGGGAGCGGGACCCTTTTCAGCTGAGCAGTTCTTC.

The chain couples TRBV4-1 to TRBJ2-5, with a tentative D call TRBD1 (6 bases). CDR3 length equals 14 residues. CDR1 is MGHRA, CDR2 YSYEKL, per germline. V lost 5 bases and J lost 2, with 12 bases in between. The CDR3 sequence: CASSYRDIQETQYF. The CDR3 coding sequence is TGCGCCAGCAGCTACCGGGACATTCAAGAGACCCAGTACTTC.

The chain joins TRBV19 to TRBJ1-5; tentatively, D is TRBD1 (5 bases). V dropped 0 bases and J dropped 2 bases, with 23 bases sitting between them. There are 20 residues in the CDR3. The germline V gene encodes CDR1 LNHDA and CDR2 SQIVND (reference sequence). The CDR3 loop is CASSIDTRVFDSPGNQPQHF. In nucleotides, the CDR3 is TGTGCCAGTAGTATAGACACCAGGGTGTTTGATAGTCCTGGCAATCAGCCCCAGCATTTT.

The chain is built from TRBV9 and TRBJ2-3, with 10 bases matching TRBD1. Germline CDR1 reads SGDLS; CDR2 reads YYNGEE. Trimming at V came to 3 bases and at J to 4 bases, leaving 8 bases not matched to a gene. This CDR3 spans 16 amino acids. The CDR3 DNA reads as TGTGCCAGCAGCGGTCGACAGGGGGCCGCCGCAGATACGCAGTATTTT. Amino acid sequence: CASSGRQGAAADTQYF.

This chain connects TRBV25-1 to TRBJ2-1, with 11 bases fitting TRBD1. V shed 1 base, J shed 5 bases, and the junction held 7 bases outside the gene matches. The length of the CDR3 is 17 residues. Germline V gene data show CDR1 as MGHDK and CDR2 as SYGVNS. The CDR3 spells CASSELLGQGAHNEQFF. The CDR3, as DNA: TGTGCCAGCAGTGAATTGTTAGGACAGGGGGCCCACAATGAGCAGTTCTTC.

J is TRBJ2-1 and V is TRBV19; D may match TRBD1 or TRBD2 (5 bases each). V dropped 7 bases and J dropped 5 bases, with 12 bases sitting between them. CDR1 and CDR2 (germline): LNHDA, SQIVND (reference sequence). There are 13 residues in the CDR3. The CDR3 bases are TGTGCCAGTATGATCGTGGGGGACAATGAGCAGTTCTTC. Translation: CASMIVGDNEQFF.

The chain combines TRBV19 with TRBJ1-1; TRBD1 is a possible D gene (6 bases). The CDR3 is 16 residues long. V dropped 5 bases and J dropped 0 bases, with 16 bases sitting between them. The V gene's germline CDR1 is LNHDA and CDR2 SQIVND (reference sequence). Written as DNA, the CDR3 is TGTGCCAGTAGTCCGTACTCCGGGACACTGAACACTGAAGCTTTCTTT. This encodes CASSPYSGTLNTEAFF. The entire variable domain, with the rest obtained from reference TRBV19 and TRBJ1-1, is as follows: DGGITQSPKYLFRKEGQNVTLSCEQNLNHDAMYWYRQDPGQGLRLIYYSQIVNDFQKGDIAEGYSVSREKKESFPLTVTSAQKNPTAFYLCASSPYSGTLNTEAFFGQGTRLTVV.

The CDR3 loop reads CASSLSGVGEQYF. CDR3 nucleotide sequence: TGTGCCAGCAGCTTATCAGGGGTTGGCGAGCAGTACTTC. The chain couples TRBV7-3 to TRBJ2-7; TRBD1 might be the D (6 bases). Trimming pared 2 bases from V and 6 bases from J, leaving 11 bases between. Germline V gives CDR1 SGHTA, CDR2 FQGTGA. The CDR3 length is 13 residues.

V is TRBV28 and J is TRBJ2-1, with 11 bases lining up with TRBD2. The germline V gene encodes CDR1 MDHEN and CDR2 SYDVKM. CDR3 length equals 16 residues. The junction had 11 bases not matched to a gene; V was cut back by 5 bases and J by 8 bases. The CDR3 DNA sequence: TGTGCCAGCAGTACGGGACTAGCGGTTCGCGGCGATGAGCAGTTCTTC. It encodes CASSTGLAVRGDEQFF.

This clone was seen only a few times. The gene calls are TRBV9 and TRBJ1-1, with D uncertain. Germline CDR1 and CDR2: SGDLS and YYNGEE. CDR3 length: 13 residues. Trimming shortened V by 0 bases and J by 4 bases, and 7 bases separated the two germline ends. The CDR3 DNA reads TGTGCCAGCAGCGTAGGGAGGTCCACTGAAGCTTTCTTT. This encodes CASSVGRSTEAFF.

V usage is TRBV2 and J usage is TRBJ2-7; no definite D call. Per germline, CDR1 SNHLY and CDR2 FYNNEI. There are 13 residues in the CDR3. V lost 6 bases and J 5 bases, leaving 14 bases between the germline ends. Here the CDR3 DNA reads TGTGCCAGCAGCTTGGTTCGGGTCCACGAGCAGTACTTC. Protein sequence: CASSLVRVHEQYF.

CDR3 nucleotides: TGTGCCAGCAGCGGTTCCTACAATGAGCAGTTCTTC. Translation: CASSGSYNEQFF. This sequence joins TRBV28 and TRBJ2-1; no reliable D call. The V and J ends lost 6 bases and 1 base respectively, with 4 bases between them. Germline V gene data show CDR1 as MDHEN and CDR2 as SYDVKM. This CDR3 comprises 12 residues.

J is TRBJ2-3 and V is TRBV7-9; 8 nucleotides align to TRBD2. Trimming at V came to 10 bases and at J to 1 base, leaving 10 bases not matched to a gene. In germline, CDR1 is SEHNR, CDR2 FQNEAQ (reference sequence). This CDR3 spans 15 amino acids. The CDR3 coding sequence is TGTGCCATAAACGGGGGGGTCGGCGGCACAGATACGCAGTATTTT. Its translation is CAINGGVGGTDTQYF.

CDR3 protein: CASREDPGAEKLFF. As DNA, the CDR3 is TGTGCCAGCAGGGAGGACCCAGGGGCTGAAAAACTGTTTTTT. The V and J genes are TRBV6-1 and TRBJ1-4; D is possibly TRBD1 (6 bases). CDR3 length equals 14 residues. The germline V gene has CDR1 MNHNS and CDR2 SASEGT. Trimming left V 6 bases short and J 7 bases short, with 15 bases between.

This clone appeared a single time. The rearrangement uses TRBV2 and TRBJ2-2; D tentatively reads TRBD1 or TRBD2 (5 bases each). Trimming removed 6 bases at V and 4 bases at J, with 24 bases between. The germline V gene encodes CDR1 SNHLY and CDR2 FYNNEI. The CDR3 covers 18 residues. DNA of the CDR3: TGTGCCAGCAGCCCCGGACAAGGGCGCGGGTCGACCACCGGGGAGCTGTTTTTT. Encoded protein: CASSPGQGRGSTTGELFF. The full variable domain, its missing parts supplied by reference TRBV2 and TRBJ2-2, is EPEVTQTPSHQVTQMGQEVILRCVPISNHLYFYWYRQILGQKVEFLVSFYNNEISEKSEIFDDQFSVERPDGSNFTLKIRSTKLEDSAMYFCASSPGQGRGSTTGELFFGEGSRLTVL.

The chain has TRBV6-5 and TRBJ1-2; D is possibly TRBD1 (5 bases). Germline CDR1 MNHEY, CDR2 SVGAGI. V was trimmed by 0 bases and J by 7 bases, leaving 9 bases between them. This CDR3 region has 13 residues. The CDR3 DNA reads TGTGCCAGCAGTTACTCGCTGGGGGTTGGCTACACCTTC. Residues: CASSYSLGVGYTF.

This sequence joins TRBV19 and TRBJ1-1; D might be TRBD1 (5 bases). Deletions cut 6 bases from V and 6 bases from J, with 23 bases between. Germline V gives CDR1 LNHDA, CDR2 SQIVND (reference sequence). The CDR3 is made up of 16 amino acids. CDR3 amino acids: CASRSPGTPGIAEAFF. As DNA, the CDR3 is TGTGCCAGTAGATCTCCGGGGACCCCAGGGATCGCTGAAGCTTTCTTT.

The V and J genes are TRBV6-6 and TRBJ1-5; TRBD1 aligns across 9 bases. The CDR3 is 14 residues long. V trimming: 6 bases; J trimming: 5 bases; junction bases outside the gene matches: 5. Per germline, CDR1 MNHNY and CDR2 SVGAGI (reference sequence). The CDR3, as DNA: TGTGCCAGCAGGCCGGGACAGGGTTATCAGCCCCAGCATTTT. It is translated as CASRPGQGYQPQHF.

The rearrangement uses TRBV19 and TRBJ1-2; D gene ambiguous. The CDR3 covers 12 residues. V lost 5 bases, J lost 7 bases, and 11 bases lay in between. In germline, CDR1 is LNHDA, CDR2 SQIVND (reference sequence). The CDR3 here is CASSGARTGYTF. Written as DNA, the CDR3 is TGTGCCAGTAGTGGCGCCAGGACTGGCTACACCTTC.

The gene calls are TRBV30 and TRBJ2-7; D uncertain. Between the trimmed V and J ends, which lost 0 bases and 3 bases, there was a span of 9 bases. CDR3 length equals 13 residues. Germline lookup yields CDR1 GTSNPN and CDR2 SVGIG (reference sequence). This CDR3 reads CAWSVIHLYEQYF. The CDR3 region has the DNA TGTGCCTGGAGTGTAATACATCTCTACGAGCAGTACTTC. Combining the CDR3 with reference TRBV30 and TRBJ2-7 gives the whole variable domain SQTIHQWPATLVQPVGSPLSLECTVEGTSNPNLYWYRQAAGRGLQLLFYSVGIGQISSEVPQNLSASRPQDRQFILSSKKLLLSDSGFYLCAWSVIHLYEQYFGPGTRLTVT.

CDR3 in DNA: TGTGCCAGCAGTTACTCGTTCGGTCGAGAAGGAGAAAAACTGTTTTTT. Translated: CASSYSFGREGEKLFF. This rearrangement joins TRBV6-6 to TRBJ1-4; D is undetermined. There are 16 residues in the CDR3. V gave up 0 bases and J gave up 8 bases, with 16 bases separating them. CDR1 and CDR2 (germline): MNHNY, SVGAGI (reference sequence).

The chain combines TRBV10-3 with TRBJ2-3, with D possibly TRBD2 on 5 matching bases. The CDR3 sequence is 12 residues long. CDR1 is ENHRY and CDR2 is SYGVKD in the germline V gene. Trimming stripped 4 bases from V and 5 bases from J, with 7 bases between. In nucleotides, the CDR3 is TGTGCCATCAGTGCTCGGGGAGATACGCAGTATTTT. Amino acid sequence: CAISARGDTQYF.

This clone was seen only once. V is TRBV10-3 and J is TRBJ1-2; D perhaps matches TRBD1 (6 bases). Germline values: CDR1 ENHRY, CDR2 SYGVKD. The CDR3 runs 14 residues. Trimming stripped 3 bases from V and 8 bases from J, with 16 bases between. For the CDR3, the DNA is TGTGCCATCAGTGAAGCCAGGGGCCTGTACGGCTACACCTTC. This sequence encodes CAISEARGLYGYTF.

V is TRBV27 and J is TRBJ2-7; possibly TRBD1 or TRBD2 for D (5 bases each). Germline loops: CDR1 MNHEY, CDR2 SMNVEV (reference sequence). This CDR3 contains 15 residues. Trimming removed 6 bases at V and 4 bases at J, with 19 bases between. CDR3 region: CASSFRDPRRYEQYF. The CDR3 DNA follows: TGTGCCAGCAGCTTCCGGGACCCCAGAAGATACGAGCAGTACTTC.